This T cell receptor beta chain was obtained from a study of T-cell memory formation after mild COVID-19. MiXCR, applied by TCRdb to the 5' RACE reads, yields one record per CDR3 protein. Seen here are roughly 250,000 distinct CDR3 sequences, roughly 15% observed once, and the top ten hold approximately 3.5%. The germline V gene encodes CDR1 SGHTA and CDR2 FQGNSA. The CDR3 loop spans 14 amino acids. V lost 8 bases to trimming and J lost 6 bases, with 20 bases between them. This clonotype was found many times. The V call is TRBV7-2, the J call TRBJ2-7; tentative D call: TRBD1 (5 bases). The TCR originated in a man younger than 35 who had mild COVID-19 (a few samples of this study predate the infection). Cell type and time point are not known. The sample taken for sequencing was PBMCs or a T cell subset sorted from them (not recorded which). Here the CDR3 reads CASSPTGQGTEQYV. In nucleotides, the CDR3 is TGTGCCAGCTCCCCCACGGGCCAGGGAACCGAGCAGTACGTC.